Each of the 20 T cell receptor beta chains below was sequenced from the same sample in a study of T-cell reconstitution after alpha-beta-depleted transplantation in children. It was with unique molecular identifiers that the TCRbeta library was prepared. TCRdb analysed the PCR reads with MiXCR anew, one entry per CDR3 protein. The sample holds under 100,000 distinct CDR3 sequences, 15% to 17% seen once. The sample consisted of PBMCs, mostly from graft donor cells, taken 180 days after TCRalphabeta/CD19-depleted stem cell transplant. The receptors shown here come from a male patient aged 2-15 years who had a stem cell transplant for acute lymphoblastic leukemia, so the T cells may come from the graft donor.

The V and J genes are TRBV5-1 and TRBJ2-7; D perhaps matches TRBD2 (6 bases). This CDR3 contains 14 residues. Germline V gene sequence: CDR1 SGHRS, CDR2 YFSETQ. The V and J ends lost 2 bases and 2 bases respectively, with 11 bases between them. The CDR3: CASSFRGTAYEQYF. The CDR3 nucleotides are TGCGCCAGCAGCTTTCGGGGGACGGCCTACGAGCAGTACTTC.

The gene calls are TRBV20-1 and TRBJ1-5, with a weak D call TRBD1 (5 bases). The germline V gene encodes CDR1 DFQATT and CDR2 SNEGSKA (reference sequence). This CDR3 spans 16 amino acids. V was clipped by 5 bases and J by 7 bases, with 24 bases between them. In DNA form, the CDR3 reads TGCAGTGCTGGGGCTCCGGGCCCACGGCGAACACAGCCCCAGCATTTT. This encodes CSAGAPGPRRTQPQHF.

The CDR3 DNA is TGTGCCATCTCTGAACCTCAAGAGACCCAGTACTTC. Its translation: CAISEPQETQYF. This chain uses TRBV10-3 with TRBJ2-5; D call uncertain. The CDR3 is made up of 12 amino acids. Looked up from germline, CDR1 is ENHRY and CDR2 is SYGVKD. V was cut by 8 bases and J by 2 bases, with 9 bases left in between.

This clonotype was picked up a small number of times. CDR3 coding DNA: TGTGCCAGCAGCTTACAGACCGGGACAGGTATTTCGAGCACAGATACGCAGTATTTT. This codes for CASSLQTGTGISSTDTQYF. This chain connects TRBV11-2 to TRBJ2-3, with 8 bases matching TRBD1. Trimming at V came to 2 bases and at J to 0 bases, leaving 13 bases not matched to a gene. CDR1 and CDR2 from the germline V gene are SGHAT and FQNNGV. The CDR3 is 19 amino acids.

With respect to this clonotype: This may arise from a read error, as a much more abundant clone is one base away. The chain uses TRBV6-6 and TRBJ1-2; 8 positions agree with TRBD1. CDR1 and CDR2 from the germline V gene are MNHNY and SVGAGI (reference sequence). The CDR3 has 13 amino acids. The CDR3 region has the DNA TGTGCCAGCAGTACAGACAGGGGCGGTGGCTACCCCTTC. This encodes CASSTDRGGGYPF.

The CDR3 loop is CASSSGQGYYGYTF. In nucleotides, the CDR3 is TGTGCCAGCAGTTCGGGACAGGGGTACTATGGCTACACCTTC. This rearrangement joins TRBV6-2 or TRBV6-3 to TRBJ1-2; 10 nucleotides align to TRBD1. Germline trimming cut 4 bases from V and 3 bases from J; bases unmatched to any gene: 2. Germline loops: CDR1 MNHEY, CDR2 SVGEGT. The CDR3 extends over 14 amino acids.

This clonotype occurred a few times. The chain employs TRBV5-5 and TRBJ2-2; D is possibly TRBD1 (5 bases). V lost 0 bases to trimming and J lost 6 bases, with 6 bases between them. CDR1 is SGHKS and CDR2 is YYEKEE in the germline V gene (reference sequence). The length of the CDR3 is 13 residues. The CDR3 region has the DNA TGTGCCAGCAGCTTGGGACAGCCCGGGGAGCTGTTTTTT. The encoded protein is CASSLGQPGELFF.

This clonotype has more than one count but fewer than ten. The chain recombines TRBV7-9 with TRBJ2-3; the match to TRBD2 covers 8 bases. The CDR3 runs to 16 residues. J gave up 2 bases and V 2 bases, and 6 bases lay outside the gene matches. Germline lookup yields CDR1 SEHNR and CDR2 FQNEAQ (reference sequence). The CDR3 DNA is TGTGCCAGCAGCTTACGGCGCGGGGGGCCCACAGATACGCAGTATTTT. It specifies CASSLRRGGPTDTQYF.

This clonotype was observed at least ten times. The V and J genes are TRBV29-1 and TRBJ2-2; maybe TRBD1 (5 bases). This CDR3 region has 14 residues. V lost 3 bases and J lost 2, with 10 bases in between. Germline lookup yields CDR1 SQVTM and CDR2 ANQGSEA. DNA of the CDR3: TGCAGCGTTGATCAGCAGGGAAACACCGGGGAGCTGTTTTTT. It codes for CSVDQQGNTGELFF.

This clonotype has just a few counts. The junction does not match germline at one end; this may be a read error. V gene TRBV25-1 combines with J gene TRBJ2-1, with D maybe TRBD2 (7 bases). The CDR3 consists of 13 residues. Germline lookup yields CDR1 MGHDK and CDR2 SYGVNS. This CDR3 is CASSPQGGGSLLF. CDR3 sequence (DNA): TGTGCCAGCAGCCCGCAAGGGGGGGGCTCCCTCCTCTTC.

This clonotype was observed many times. Here the CDR3 reads CASSPDAEETQYF. The CDR3 DNA follows: TGTGCCAGCAGCCCGGACGCGGAGGAGACCCAGTACTTC. V gene TRBV12-3 or TRBV12-4 combines with J gene TRBJ2-5; no firm D call. This CDR3 spans 13 amino acids. The V gene lost 6 bases and the J gene lost 5 bases, with 13 bases spanning the gap.

The chain uses TRBV7-2 and TRBJ2-5, with D perhaps matching TRBD2 (6 bases). V lost 5 bases and J lost 4, with 14 bases in between. The CDR3 contains 14 residues. The V gene's germline CDR1 is SGHTA and CDR2 FQGNSA. The CDR3 sequence: CASSPRDSRETQYF. CDR3 bases: TGTGCCAGCAGCCCCCGGGACTCCCGAGAGACCCAGTACTTC.

The chain couples TRBV11-3 to TRBJ2-2; D is unclear. The CDR3 spans 12 residues. Germline V gene data show CDR1 as SGHNT and CDR2 as YENEEA. Trimming cost V 1 base and J 7 bases, with 4 bases left between them. The CDR3 loop reads CASSLGYGELFF. CDR3 nucleotide sequence: TGTGCCAGCAGCTTAGGGTACGGGGAGCTGTTTTTT.

The gene calls are TRBV2 and TRBJ2-7; maybe TRBD1 (5 bases). The CDR3 has 12 residues. The germline CDR1 and CDR2 sequences are SNHLY and FYNNEI. The germline V and J ends were trimmed by 9 bases and 7 bases, with 16 bases remaining between them. In DNA, the CDR3 is TGTGCCAGTTCAGGGTCCCCCCTGGAGCAGTACTTC. This gives the protein CASSGSPLEQYF. Filled out from reference TRBV2 and TRBJ2-7, the complete variable domain reads EPEVTQTPSHQVTQMGQEVILRCVPISNHLYFYWYRQILGQKVEFLVSFYNNEISEKSEIFDDQFSVERPDGSNFTLKIRSTKLEDSAMYFCASSGSPLEQYFGPGTRLTVT.

About this clonotype itself: One end of the junction does not line up with germline, which may come from a read error. J is TRBJ2-1 and V is TRBV7-7, with 7 nucleotides matching TRBD1. The CDR3 covers 14 residues. CDR1 is SSHAT and CDR2 is FNYEAQ in the germline V gene (reference sequence). CDR3: CASSEGQVSNEQFF. The CDR3 DNA reads as TGTGCTAGCAGCGAAGGACAGGTCAGCAATGAGCAGTTCTTC.

V gene TRBV5-5 combines with J gene TRBJ2-3, with TRBD2 as a possible D gene (5 bases). The CDR3 contains 14 residues. Trimming took off 5 bases at V and 6 bases at J, with 16 bases between the two ends. Germline CDR1 SGHKS, CDR2 YYEKEE (reference sequence). The CDR3 here is CASSRGPEGDTQYF. The CDR3 nucleotides read TGTGCCAGCAGTCGGGGTCCGGAAGGTGATACGCAGTATTTT. Together with reference TRBV5-5 and TRBJ2-3, the CDR3 gives the full variable domain: DAGVTQSPTHLIKTRGQQVTLRCSPISGHKSVSWYQQVLGQGPQFIFQYYEKEERGRGNFPDRFSARQFPNYSSELNVNALLLGDSALYLCASSRGPEGDTQYFGPGTRLTVL.

This chain uses TRBV12-3 or TRBV12-4 with TRBJ1-1; D gene uncertain. Trimming cost V 1 base and J 0 bases, with 12 bases left between them. The length of the CDR3 is 16 residues. The CDR3 region is CASSLDRTGMNTEAFF. The CDR3 DNA sequence: TGTGCCAGCAGTTTAGATCGGACGGGGATGAACACTGAAGCTTTCTTT.

A single count supports this clonotype. The chain couples TRBV27 to TRBJ2-7, with 7 bases that match TRBD1. The CDR3 runs 13 residues. CDR1 is MNHEY and CDR2 is SMNVEV in the germline V gene (reference sequence). With 5 bases clipped from V and 7 bases from J, the junction kept 8 bases outside the gene matches. This CDR3 is CASSARQGREQYF. The CDR3 nucleotides read TGTGCCAGCAGTGCCCGACAGGGAAGAGAGCAGTACTTC.

This clonotype came up a few times. The J gene is TRBJ2-3, the V gene TRBV5-1, with D possibly matching TRBD1 (5 bases). The CDR3 totals 14 residues. The germline V gene has CDR1 SGHRS and CDR2 YFSETQ. Between the trimmed V and J ends, which lost 2 bases and 2 bases, there was a span of 9 bases. The CDR3 protein is CASSFNRYTDTQYF. The DNA for the CDR3 is TGCGCCAGCAGCTTTAACAGGTACACAGATACGCAGTATTTT.

This clonotype was found a few times. The genes are TRBV7-2 and TRBJ2-5; TRBD2 matches 10 bases. The trim removed 2 bases at V and 5 bases at J, leaving 5 bases unmatched. Germline V gives CDR1 SGHTA, CDR2 FQGNSA. This CDR3 has 15 amino acids. CDR3 coding DNA: TGTGCCAGCAGCTTATCTAGCGGGGGATGGGAGACCCAGTACTTC. Its translation is CASSLSSGGWETQYF.